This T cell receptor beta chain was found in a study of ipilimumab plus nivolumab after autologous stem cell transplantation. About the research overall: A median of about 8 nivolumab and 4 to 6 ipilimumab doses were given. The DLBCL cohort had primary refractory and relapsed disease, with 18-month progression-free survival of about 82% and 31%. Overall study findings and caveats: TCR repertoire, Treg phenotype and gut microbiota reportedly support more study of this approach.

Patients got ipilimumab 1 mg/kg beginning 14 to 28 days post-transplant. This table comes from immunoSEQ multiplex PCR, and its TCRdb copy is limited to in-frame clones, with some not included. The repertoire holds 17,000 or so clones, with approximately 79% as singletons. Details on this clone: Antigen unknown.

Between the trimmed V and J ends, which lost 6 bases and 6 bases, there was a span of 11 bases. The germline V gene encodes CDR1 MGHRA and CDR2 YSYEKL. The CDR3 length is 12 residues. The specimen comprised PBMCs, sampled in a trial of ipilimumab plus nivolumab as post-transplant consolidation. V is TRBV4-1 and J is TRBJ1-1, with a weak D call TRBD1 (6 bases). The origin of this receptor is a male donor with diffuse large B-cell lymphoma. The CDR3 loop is CASSLDRSEAFF. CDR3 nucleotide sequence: TGCGCCAGCAGTCTCGACAGGTCTGAAGCTTTCTTT.